The T cell receptor beta chain under discussion was sequenced for a study of OX40 agonist ivuxolimab in advanced cancers. Looking at the study overall: Patients treated during dose escalation were battling hepatocellular carcinoma, melanoma, renal cell or head and neck cancer.

Germline CDR1 reads MNHEY; CDR2 reads SVGAGI. The CDR3 totals 15 residues. Trimming took 2 bases from V and 4 from J; bases not matched to a gene: 7. Clones were sequenced by immunoSEQ multiplex PCR, and TCRdb holds only the in-frame ones, with some missing. This repertoire shows around 94,000 clones, roughly 90% found once; its top ten account for approximately 3.6%. The source is an adult with an advanced solid tumor such as melanoma, head and neck, liver or kidney cancer. This chain uses TRBV6-5 with TRBJ2-7; 8 bases agree with TRBD2. The sample in question was CD4+ or CD8+ T cells sorted from blood, obtained in a trial of the OX40 agonist ivuxolimab. CDR3 residues: CASSYASGSLYEQYF. CDR3 bases: TGTGCCAGCAGTTACGCGAGCGGGAGTTTGTACGAGCAGTACTTC.